A single sample is the source of the 17 T cell receptor beta chains below, sequenced in a study of blood T cells in healthy people across ages. The authors ran a second PCR of roughly 6 to 12 cycles using a sample-barcoded 5' primer and a J-beta primer mix. TCRdb passed the 5' RACE reads through MiXCR, listing each CDR3 protein once. The sample records 380,000 or so distinct CDR3 sequences, roughly half being singletons. Material: blood. The source of these receptors is a man in his fifties or sixties in good health.

The genes are TRBV12-3 or TRBV12-4 and TRBJ2-7; 9 bases are shared with TRBD1. The CDR3 is made up of 11 amino acids. J lost 9 bases, V lost 8 bases, and 5 bases had no gene match. CDR3 sequence: CASGGTGWQYF. The CDR3 bases are TGTGCCAGCGGTGGGACAGGGTGGCAGTACTTC.

This chain joins TRBV7-2 and TRBJ2-7; no firm D call. Trimming took 7 bases from V and 5 from J, leaving 9 bases between them. Per germline, CDR1 SGHTA and CDR2 FQGNSA. This CDR3 is built from 11 residues. The CDR3 protein is CASTSTHEQYF. The CDR3 region has the DNA TGTGCCAGCACCTCCACCCACGAGCAGTACTTC.

The rearrangement links TRBV27 to TRBJ2-2; 8 bases match TRBD1. Trimming removed 7 bases from V and 6 bases from J; junction bases left unmatched: 7. CDR3 length equals 14 residues. Looked up from germline, CDR1 is MNHEY and CDR2 is SMNVEV (reference sequence). CDR3 protein: CASKKDRAAGELFF. CDR3 nucleotides: TGTGCCAGCAAAAAGGACAGGGCGGCCGGGGAGCTGTTTTTT.

The V gene is TRBV7-2, the J gene TRBJ2-3, with D perhaps matching TRBD1 (6 bases). V was pared by 5 bases and J by 8 bases, with 11 bases between. Germline V gene data show CDR1 as SGHTA and CDR2 as FQGNSA. The CDR3 has 12 amino acids. The DNA of the CDR3 is TGTGCCAGCAGCGCGACAGGCGGTACGCAGTATTTT. This sequence encodes CASSATGGTQYF.

The genes are TRBV28 and TRBJ1-2; D perhaps matches TRBD1 (5 bases). Trimming cost V 6 bases and J 2 bases, with 25 bases left between them. The CDR3 loop spans 18 amino acids. Germline V gives CDR1 MDHEN, CDR2 SYDVKM. Here the CDR3 reads CASSPRGGAGLRNYGYTF. In DNA, the CDR3 is TGTGCCAGCAGCCCCCGGGGAGGGGCGGGGCTGAGAAACTATGGCTACACCTTC.

This chain joins TRBV7-9 and TRBJ2-1; D is undetermined. CDR1 is SEHNR, CDR2 FQNEAQ, per germline (reference sequence). This CDR3 is 12 amino acids long. V dropped 1 base and J dropped 15 bases, with 13 bases sitting between them. The DNA of the CDR3 is TGTGCCAGCAGCTTAGTTGGGCGAACCCGGTTCTTC. It encodes CASSLVGRTRFF. Supplemented by reference TRBV7-9 and TRBJ2-1, the full variable domain reads DTGVSQNPRHKITKRGQNVTFRCDPISEHNRLYWYRQTLGQGPEFLTYFQNEAQLEKSRLLSDRFSAERPKGSFSTLEIQRTEQGDSAMYLCASSLVGRTRFFGPGTRLTVL.

The CDR3 reads CASSTDRDLFSETQYF. DNA for the CDR3: TGTGCCAGCAGTACGGACAGGGATTTGTTCTCAGAGACCCAGTACTTC. The rearrangement links TRBV28 to TRBJ2-5; 8 nucleotides agree with TRBD1. Trimming took 5 bases from V and 4 from J; bases not matched to a gene: 12. CDR1 and CDR2 from the germline V gene are MDHEN and SYDVKM. This CDR3 is built from 16 residues.

The gene calls are TRBV7-2 and TRBJ2-7, with 7 bases matching TRBD2. CDR3 length: 15 amino acids. Looked up from germline, CDR1 is SGHTA and CDR2 is FQGNSA. The trim removed 0 bases at V and 3 bases at J, leaving 5 bases unmatched. CDR3 region: CASSLAGGPIYEQYF. The DNA of the CDR3 is TGTGCCAGCAGCTTAGCGGGAGGGCCGATCTACGAGCAGTACTTC. The whole variable domain, filled in from reference TRBV7-2 and TRBJ2-7, reads GAGVSQSPSNKVTEKGKDVELRCDPISGHTALYWYRQSLGQGLEFLIYFQGNSAPDKSGLPSDRFSAERTGGSVSTLTIQRTQQEDSAVYLCASSLAGGPIYEQYFGPGTRLTVT.

The chain is built from TRBV20-1 and TRBJ2-7, with 13 bases lining up with TRBD2. The DNA end is more similar to TRBJ2-5, so the J call may be wrong. This CDR3 is built from 14 residues. CDR1 DFQATT and CDR2 SNEGSKA come from the germline V gene (reference sequence). The CDR3 region has the DNA TGCAGTGCTCGACTAGCGGGGGGTCCGCAGACCCAGTACTTC. Protein: CSARLAGGPQTQYF.

V and J are TRBV5-1 and TRBJ1-2, with TRBD1 identical over 9 bases. Germline CDR1 is SGHRS and CDR2 is YFSETQ. The ends lost 4 bases at V and 7 bases at J; junction bases unmatched: 8. This CDR3 spans 14 amino acids. The CDR3 bases are TGCGCCAGCAGCCAGGACAGGGGAGGGGCTGGCTACACCTTC. It is translated as CASSQDRGGAGYTF.

In this sample, this clonotype turned up a few times. The chain recombines TRBV27 with TRBJ1-1; D remains unclear. The V end lost 6 bases, the J end lost 0 bases, and 8 bases lay between the germline ends. Germline CDR1 reads MNHEY; CDR2 reads SMNVEV (reference sequence). The CDR3 contains 13 residues. The CDR3 DNA reads as TGTGCCAGCAGCCCTATAGTGAACACTGAAGCTTTCTTT. Translating gives CASSPIVNTEAFF.

The rearrangement uses TRBV3-1 and TRBJ2-1, with TRBD2 as a possible D gene (6 bases). The V end was cut by 3 bases, the J end by 9 bases, with 12 bases between. The CDR3 loop spans 13 amino acids. Germline V CDR1 and CDR2: LGHDT, YNNKEL (reference sequence). In nucleotides, the CDR3 is TGTGCCAGCAGCCAGAGGCGGGACGGTGAGCAGTTCTTC. This gives the protein CASSQRRDGEQFF.

This clonotype occurred a few times. The J gene is TRBJ1-5, the V gene TRBV7-2; no clear D gene. The CDR3 has 13 residues. In germline, CDR1 is SGHTA, CDR2 FQGNSA. Trimming removed 5 bases at V and 5 bases at J, with 10 bases between. Written as DNA, the CDR3 is TGTGCCAGCAGCCTGTGGAGGGATCAGCCCCAGCATTTT. Protein product: CASSLWRDQPQHF. The full variable domain, rest sourced from reference TRBV7-2 and TRBJ1-5, is GAGVSQSPSNKVTEKGKDVELRCDPISGHTALYWYRQSLGQGLEFLIYFQGNSAPDKSGLPSDRFSAERTGGSVSTLTIQRTQQEDSAVYLCASSLWRDQPQHFGDGTRLSIL.

The rearrangement links TRBV20-1 to TRBJ2-1; D is ambiguous. CDR1 and CDR2 from the germline V gene are DFQATT and SNEGSKA (reference sequence). This CDR3 has 14 amino acids. CDR3 in amino acids: CNAREPRFINEQFF. In DNA, the CDR3 is TGCAACGCTAGAGAACCTAGATTTATTAATGAGCAGTTCTTC.

About this clonotype: A much larger clone lies a single base off, so this may be a read error. The CDR3 is CASSYFMWTSGRASYNEQFF. For the CDR3, the DNA is TGTGCCAGCAGTTATTTCATGTGGACTAGCGGGAGGGCCTCCTACAATGAGCAGTTCTTC. The chain couples TRBV6-2 or TRBV6-3 to TRBJ2-1, with 15 bases fitting TRBD2. V shed 3 bases and J 0 bases; nucleotides not matched to a gene: 9. The CDR3 extends over 20 amino acids. Germline V gene sequence: CDR1 MNHEY, CDR2 SVGEGT.

V and J are TRBV9 and TRBJ2-7, with TRBD2 identical over 9 bases. This CDR3 spans 14 amino acids. Germline CDR1 is SGDLS and CDR2 is YYNGEE. Trimming took 2 bases from V and 5 from J; bases not matched to a gene: 5. The CDR3 spells CASSVGLALHEQYF. CDR3 nucleotides: TGTGCCAGCAGCGTGGGACTAGCCCTTCACGAGCAGTACTTC.

The table lists this clonotype with a few counts. The CDR3 is CASSSQAGVSYNEQFF. In DNA, the CDR3 is TGTGCCAGCAGCTCACAAGCGGGAGTCAGCTACAATGAGCAGTTCTTC. This chain uses TRBV7-2 with TRBJ2-1, with 8 bases matching TRBD2. The CDR3 length is 16 residues. Unmatched junction bases numbered 8, after V lost 4 bases and J lost 3 bases. Germline values: CDR1 SGHTA, CDR2 FQGNSA.